This T cell receptor beta chain was observed in a study of sequential checkpoint blockade in melanoma. As for the study in general: Maintenance nivolumab came after either treatment sequence.

Assay used: immunoSEQ multiplex PCR; TCRdb lists only in-frame clones, some missing. The sample yields 20,000 to 25,000 clones, around 25% seen once. Trimming removed 7 bases from V and 7 bases from J; junction bases left unmatched: 6. Germline CDR1 MNHGY, CDR2 SAAAGT. This CDR3 is 14 amino acids long. The treatment denotes: randomized to nivolumab then ipilimumab (arm A) or the reverse (arm B). The gene calls are TRBV6-8 and TRBJ2-1; 11 nucleotides align to TRBD2. The receptor comes from a human donor with melanoma. The sequencing used tumor tissue (inferred from file names), collected from a patient given nivolumab and ipilimumab in sequence. CDR3 nucleotide sequence: TGTGCCAGCATCCTTAGCGGGAGGGCGAATGAGCAGTTCTTC. Translation gives CASILSGRANEQFF.